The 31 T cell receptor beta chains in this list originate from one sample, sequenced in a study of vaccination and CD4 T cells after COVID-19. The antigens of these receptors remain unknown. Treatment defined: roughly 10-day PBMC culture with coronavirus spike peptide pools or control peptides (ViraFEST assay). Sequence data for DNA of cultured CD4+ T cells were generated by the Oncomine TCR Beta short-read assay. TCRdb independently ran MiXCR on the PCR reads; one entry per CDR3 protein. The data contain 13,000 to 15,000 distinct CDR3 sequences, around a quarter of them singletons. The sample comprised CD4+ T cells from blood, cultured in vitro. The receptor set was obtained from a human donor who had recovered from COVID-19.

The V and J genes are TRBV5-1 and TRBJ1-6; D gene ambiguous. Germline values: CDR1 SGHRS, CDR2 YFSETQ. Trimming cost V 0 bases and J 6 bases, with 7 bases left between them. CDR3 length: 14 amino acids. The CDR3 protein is CASSLGAVNSPLHF. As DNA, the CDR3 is TGCGCCAGCAGCTTGGGGGCTGTTAATTCACCCCTCCACTTT.

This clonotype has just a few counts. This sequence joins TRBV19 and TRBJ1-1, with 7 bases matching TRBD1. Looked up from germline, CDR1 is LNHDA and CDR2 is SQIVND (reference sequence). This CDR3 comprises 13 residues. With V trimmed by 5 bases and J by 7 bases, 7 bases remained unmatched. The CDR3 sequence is CASSPDRVGEAFF. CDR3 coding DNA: TGTGCCAGTAGTCCCGACAGGGTCGGTGAAGCTTTCTTT.

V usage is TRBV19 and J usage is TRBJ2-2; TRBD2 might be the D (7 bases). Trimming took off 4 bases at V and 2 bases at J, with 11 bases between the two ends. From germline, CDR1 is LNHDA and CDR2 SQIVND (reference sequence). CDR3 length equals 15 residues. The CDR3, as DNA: TGTGCCAGTAGTAGGGGGGGCTTTAACACCGGGGAGCTGTTTTTT. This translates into CASSRGGFNTGELFF. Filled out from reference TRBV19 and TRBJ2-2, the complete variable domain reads DGGITQSPKYLFRKEGQNVTLSCEQNLNHDAMYWYRQDPGQGLRLIYYSQIVNDFQKGDIAEGYSVSREKKESFPLTVTSAQKNPTAFYLCASSRGGFNTGELFFGEGSRLTVL.

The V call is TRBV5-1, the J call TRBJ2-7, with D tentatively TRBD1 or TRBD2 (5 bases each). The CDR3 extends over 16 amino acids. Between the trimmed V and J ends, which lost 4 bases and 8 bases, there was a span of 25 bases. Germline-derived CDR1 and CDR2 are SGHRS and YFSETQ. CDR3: CASSVGTDTVTLKQYF. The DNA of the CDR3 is TGCGCCAGCAGCGTAGGGACGGACACGGTTACTCTAAAGCAGTACTTC.

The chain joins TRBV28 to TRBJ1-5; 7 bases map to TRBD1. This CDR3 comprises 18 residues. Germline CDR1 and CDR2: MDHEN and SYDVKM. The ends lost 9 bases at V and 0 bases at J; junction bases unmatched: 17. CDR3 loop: CASPPSIGTAYSNQPQHF. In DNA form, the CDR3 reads TGTGCCAGTCCACCGTCCATTGGGACAGCCTATAGCAATCAGCCCCAGCATTTT.

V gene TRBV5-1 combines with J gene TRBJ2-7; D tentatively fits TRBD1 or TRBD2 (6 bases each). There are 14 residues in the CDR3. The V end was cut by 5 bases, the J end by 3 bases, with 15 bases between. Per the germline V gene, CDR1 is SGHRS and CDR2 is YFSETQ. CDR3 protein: CASRGGGKGYEQYF. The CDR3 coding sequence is TGCGCCAGCAGAGGAGGGGGTAAGGGCTACGAGCAGTACTTC.

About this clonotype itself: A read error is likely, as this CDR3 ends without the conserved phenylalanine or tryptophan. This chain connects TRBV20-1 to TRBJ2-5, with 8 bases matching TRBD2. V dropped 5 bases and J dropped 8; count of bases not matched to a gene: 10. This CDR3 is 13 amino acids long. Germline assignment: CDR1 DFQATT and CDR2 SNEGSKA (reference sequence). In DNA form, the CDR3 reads TGCAGTGCTCATCAACGGGGGGGCCACACCCAGTACTCC. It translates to CSAHQRGGHTQYS.

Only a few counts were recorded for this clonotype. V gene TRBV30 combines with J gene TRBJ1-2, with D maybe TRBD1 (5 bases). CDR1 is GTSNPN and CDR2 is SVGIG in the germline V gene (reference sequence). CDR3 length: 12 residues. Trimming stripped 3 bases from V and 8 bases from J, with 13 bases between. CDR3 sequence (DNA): TGTGCCTGGAGCGGCAGGGTCGAGGGCTACACCTTC. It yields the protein CAWSGRVEGYTF. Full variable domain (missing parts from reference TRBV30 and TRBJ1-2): SQTIHQWPATLVQPVGSPLSLECTVEGTSNPNLYWYRQAAGRGLQLLFYSVGIGQISSEVPQNLSASRPQDRQFILSSKKLLLSDSGFYLCAWSGRVEGYTFGSGTRLTVV.

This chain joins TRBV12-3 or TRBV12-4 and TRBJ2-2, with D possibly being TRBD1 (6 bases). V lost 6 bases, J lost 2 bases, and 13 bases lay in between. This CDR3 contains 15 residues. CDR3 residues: CASRDDRYNTGELFF. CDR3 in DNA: TGTGCCAGCAGGGACGACAGGTACAACACCGGGGAGCTGTTTTTT.

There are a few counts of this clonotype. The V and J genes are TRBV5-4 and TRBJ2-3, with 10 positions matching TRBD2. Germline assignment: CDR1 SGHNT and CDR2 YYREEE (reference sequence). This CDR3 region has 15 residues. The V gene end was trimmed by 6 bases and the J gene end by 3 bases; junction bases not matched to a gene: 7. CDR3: CASTMTSGLTDTQYF. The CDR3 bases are TGTGCCAGCACCATGACTAGCGGGCTTACAGATACGCAGTATTTT.

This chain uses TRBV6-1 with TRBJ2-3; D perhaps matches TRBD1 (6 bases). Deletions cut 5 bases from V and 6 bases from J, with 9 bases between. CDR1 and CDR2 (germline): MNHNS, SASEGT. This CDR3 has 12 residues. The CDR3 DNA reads TGTGCCAGCAGTACCCAGGGGGATACGCAGTATTTT. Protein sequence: CASSTQGDTQYF.

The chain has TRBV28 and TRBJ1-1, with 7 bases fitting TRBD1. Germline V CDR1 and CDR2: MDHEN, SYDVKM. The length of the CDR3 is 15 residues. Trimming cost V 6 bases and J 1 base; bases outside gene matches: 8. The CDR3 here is CASRGLGTENTEAFF. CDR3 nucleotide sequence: TGTGCCAGCAGGGGTTTAGGGACAGAGAACACTGAAGCTTTCTTT.

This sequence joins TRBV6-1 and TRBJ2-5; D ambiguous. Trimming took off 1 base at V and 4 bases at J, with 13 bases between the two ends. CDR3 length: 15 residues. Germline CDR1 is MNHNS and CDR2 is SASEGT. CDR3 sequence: CASSEGARGRETQYF. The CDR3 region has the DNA TGTGCCAGCAGTGAAGGGGCCAGAGGAAGAGAGACCCAGTACTTC.

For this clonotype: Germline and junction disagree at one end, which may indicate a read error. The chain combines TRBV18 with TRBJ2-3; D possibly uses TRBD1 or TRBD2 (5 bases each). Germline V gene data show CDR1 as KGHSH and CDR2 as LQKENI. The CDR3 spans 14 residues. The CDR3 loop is CASSPAPGRQTWGF. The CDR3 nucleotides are TGTGCCAGCTCACCAGCACCGGGACGCCAGACGTGGGGTTTT. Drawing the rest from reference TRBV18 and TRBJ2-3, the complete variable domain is NAGVMQNPRHLVRRRGQEARLRCSPMKGHSHVYWYRQLPEEGLKFMVYLQKENIIDESGMPKERFSAEFPKEGPSILRIQQVVRGDSAAYFCASSPAPGRQTWGFGPGTRLTVL.

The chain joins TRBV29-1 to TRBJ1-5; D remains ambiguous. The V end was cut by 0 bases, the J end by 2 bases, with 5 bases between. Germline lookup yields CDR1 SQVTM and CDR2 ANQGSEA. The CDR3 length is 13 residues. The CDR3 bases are TGCAGCGTTGAAGAGTCCGGCAATCAGCCCCAGCATTTT. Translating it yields CSVEESGNQPQHF.

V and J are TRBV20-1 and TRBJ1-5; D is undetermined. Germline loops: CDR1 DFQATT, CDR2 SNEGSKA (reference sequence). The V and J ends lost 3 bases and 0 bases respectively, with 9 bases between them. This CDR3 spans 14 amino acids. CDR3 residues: CSASLDYSNQPQHF. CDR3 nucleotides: TGCAGTGCTAGCTTGGATTATAGCAATCAGCCCCAGCATTTT.

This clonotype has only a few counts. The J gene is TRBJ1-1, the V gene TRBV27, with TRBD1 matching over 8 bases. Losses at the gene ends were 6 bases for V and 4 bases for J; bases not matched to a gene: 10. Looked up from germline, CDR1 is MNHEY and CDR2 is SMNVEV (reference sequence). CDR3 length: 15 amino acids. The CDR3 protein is CASSHRGQVVTEAFF. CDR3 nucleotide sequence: TGTGCCAGCAGCCATAGGGGACAGGTGGTCACTGAAGCTTTCTTT.

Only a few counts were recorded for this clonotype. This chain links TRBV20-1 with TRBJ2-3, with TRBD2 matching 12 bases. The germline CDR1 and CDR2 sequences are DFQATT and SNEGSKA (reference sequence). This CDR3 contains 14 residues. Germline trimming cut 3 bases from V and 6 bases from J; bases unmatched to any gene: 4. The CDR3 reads CSASPLAGGDTQYF. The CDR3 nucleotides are TGCAGTGCTAGCCCTCTAGCGGGGGGGGATACGCAGTATTTT.

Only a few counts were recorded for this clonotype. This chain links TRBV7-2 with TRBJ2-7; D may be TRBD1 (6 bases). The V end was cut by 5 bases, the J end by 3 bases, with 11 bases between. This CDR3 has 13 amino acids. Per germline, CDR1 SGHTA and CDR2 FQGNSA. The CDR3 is CASSPVRGYEQYF. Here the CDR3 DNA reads TGTGCCAGCAGCCCGGTCAGGGGCTACGAGCAGTACTTC.

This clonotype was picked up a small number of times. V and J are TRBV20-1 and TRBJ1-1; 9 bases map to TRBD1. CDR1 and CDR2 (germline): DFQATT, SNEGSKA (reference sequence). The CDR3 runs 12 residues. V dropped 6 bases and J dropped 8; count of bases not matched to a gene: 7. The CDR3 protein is CSAGTGPNEAFF. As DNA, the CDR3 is TGCAGTGCGGGGACAGGGCCCAACGAAGCTTTCTTT.

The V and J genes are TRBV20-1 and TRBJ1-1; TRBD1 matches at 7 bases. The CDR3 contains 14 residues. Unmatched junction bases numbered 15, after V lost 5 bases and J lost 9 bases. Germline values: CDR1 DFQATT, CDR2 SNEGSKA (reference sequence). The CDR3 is CSAGNSPGTAKAFF. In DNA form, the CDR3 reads TGCAGTGCTGGAAACTCCCCCGGGACAGCCAAAGCTTTCTTT.

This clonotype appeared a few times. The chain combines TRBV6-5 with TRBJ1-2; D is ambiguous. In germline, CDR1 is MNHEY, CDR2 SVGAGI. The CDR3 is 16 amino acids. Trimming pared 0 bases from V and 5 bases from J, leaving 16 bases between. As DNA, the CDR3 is TGTGCCAGCAGTTACTCTTTTATGGGCCGTGGTTATGGCTACACCTTC. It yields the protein CASSYSFMGRGYGYTF.

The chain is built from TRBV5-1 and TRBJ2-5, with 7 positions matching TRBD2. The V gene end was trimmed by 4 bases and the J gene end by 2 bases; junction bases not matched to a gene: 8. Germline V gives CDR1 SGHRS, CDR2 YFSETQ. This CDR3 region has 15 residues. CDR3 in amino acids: CASSVVAGHQETQYF. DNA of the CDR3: TGCGCCAGCAGCGTCGTAGCGGGCCATCAAGAGACCCAGTACTTC.

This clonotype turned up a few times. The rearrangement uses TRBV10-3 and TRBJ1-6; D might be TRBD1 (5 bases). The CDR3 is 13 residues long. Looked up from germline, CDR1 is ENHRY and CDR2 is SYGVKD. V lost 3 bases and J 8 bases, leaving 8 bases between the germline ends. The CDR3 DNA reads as TGTGCCATCAGTGACAGGGAGGATTCACCCCTCCACTTT. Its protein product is CAISDREDSPLHF.

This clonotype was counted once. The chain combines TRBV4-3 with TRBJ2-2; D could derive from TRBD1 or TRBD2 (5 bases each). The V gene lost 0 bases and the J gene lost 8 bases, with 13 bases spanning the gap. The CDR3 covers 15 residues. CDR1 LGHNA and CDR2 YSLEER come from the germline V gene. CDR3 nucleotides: TGCGCCAGCAGCCAAGATGGGACCCCTGGGGGGGAGCTGTTTTTT. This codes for CASSQDGTPGGELFF.

In DNA, the CDR3 is TGCAGTGCTAGTTCTTCGTTTTCGGGACGAGAAGGTCAGCCCCAGCATTTT. It encodes CSASSSFSGREGQPQHF. V and J are TRBV20-1 and TRBJ1-5; maybe TRBD1 (5 bases). V dropped 3 bases and J dropped 6 bases, with 24 bases sitting between them. The germline V gene has CDR1 DFQATT and CDR2 SNEGSKA (reference sequence). This CDR3 is built from 17 residues.

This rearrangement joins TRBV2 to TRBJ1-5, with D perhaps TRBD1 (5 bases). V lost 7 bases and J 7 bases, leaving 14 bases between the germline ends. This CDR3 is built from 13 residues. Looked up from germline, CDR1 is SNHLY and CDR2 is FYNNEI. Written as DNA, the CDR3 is TGTGCCAGCACCGAGGACACTAGACAGCCCCAGCATTTT. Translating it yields CASTEDTRQPQHF.

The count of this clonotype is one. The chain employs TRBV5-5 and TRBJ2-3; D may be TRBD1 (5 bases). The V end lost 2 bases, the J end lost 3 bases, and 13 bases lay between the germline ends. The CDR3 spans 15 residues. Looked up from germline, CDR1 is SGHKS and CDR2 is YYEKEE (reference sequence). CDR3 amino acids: CASSLGVRRTDTQYF. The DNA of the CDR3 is TGTGCCAGCAGCTTAGGGGTCAGGAGAACAGATACGCAGTATTTT.

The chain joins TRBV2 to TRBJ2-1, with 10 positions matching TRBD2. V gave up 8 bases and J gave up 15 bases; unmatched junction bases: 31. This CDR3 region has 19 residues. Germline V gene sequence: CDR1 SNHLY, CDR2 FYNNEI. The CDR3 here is CASSSPPGSSGGPMGSLFF. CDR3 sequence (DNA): TGTGCCAGCTCCAGCCCCCCCGGGAGTAGCGGGGGGCCTATGGGCTCTTTGTTCTTC.

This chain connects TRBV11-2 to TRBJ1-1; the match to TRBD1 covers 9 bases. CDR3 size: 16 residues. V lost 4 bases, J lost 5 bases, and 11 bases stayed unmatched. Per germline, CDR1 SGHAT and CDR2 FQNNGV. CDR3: CASSSIQGARGTEAFF. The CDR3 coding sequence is TGTGCCAGCAGCTCGATACAGGGGGCGCGTGGGACTGAAGCTTTCTTT.

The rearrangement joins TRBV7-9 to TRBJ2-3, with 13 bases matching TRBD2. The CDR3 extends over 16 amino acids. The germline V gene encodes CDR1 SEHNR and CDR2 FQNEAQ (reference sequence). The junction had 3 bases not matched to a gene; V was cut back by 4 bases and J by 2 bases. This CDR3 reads CASSSGLAGITDTQYF. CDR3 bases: TGTGCCAGCAGCTCGGGACTAGCGGGGATCACAGATACGCAGTATTTT.